This note documents a single TCR beta chain sequence. Its antigen is unknown. Described treatment: roughly nine-day PBMC culture with coronavirus spike peptide pools or control peptides (ViraFEST assay). It was before the COVID-19 pandemic (2011-2018) that the unexposed donor's CD4+ T cells were collected. Sequencing of cultured CD4+ T cell DNA used the Oncomine TCR Beta short-read assay. Each CDR3 protein gets one entry after TCRdb re-called the PCR reads with MiXCR. The data show about 8,900 distinct CDR3 sequences, 45% seen once. This specimen comes from a study of vaccination and CD4 T cells after COVID-19. Trimming removed 0 bases at V and 2 bases at J, with 8 bases between. Germline-derived CDR1 and CDR2 are DFQATT and SNEGSKA (reference sequence). This CDR3 region has 14 residues.

The sequencing input was CD4+ T cells from blood, cultured in vitro. This chain links TRBV20-1 with TRBJ1-5; D possibly corresponds to TRBD1 (5 bases). The receptor's source is a human donor in good health. CDR3 sequence (DNA): TGCAGTGCTAGAGATCGGGGCGGCAATCAGCCCCAGCATTTT. It encodes CSARDRGGNQPQHF.